The rows below give T cell receptor beta chains drawn from one sample of a study of cytomegalovirus exposure and HLA in healthy donors. Data came from immunoSEQ multiplex PCR; TCRdb stores just in-frame clones and leaves some out. The data show roughly 120,000 clones, around two thirds seen once. The specimen was PBMCs. These receptors came from a woman aged 35 to 49 in good health and CMV-seropositive. CDR3s include the opening cysteine and the closing phenylalanine or tryptophan. A D gene is named only where the DNA matches it firmly. Size is omitted from some rows. Given values are once, few, many or a class for expanded clones.

CDR3aa,CDR3nt,j_gene,abundance,v_gene,d_gene
CASSPFLSYNEQFF,TGTGCCAGCAGTCCTTTTTTATCCTACAATGAGCAGTTCTTC,TRBJ2-1,NA,TRBV6-5,NA
CASSFSNSYEQYF,TGTGCCAGCAGCTTTAGTAACTCCTACGAGCAGTACTTC,TRBJ2-7,NA,TRBV5-6,NA
CASSSSPSQPYEQYF,TGTGCCAGCAGCTCCTCGCCCTCACAGCCCTACGAGCAGTACTTC,TRBJ2-7,few,TRBV7-8,NA
CASSILGQGSPEQYF,TGTGCCAGCAGCATTCTAGGACAGGGTAGTCCCGAGCAGTACTTC,TRBJ2-7,NA,TRBV7-3,TRBD1
CASSPKSSLETQYF,TGTGCTAGCAGCCCAAAATCTAGCCTAGAGACCCAGTACTTC,TRBJ2-5,NA,TRBV7-7,NA
CASGLVVYDSDVNTEAFF,TGTGCTAGTGGTTTGGTAGTCTATGACTCTGACGTTAACACTGAAGCTTTCTTT,TRBJ1-1,NA,TRBV12-5,NA
CASSQEEQGIPTYTF,TGCGCCAGCAGCCAAGAGGAACAGGGGATTCCCACCTACACCTTC,TRBJ1-2,NA,TRBV4-3,TRBD1
CASSPALLAGEFPGELFF,TGTGCCAGCAGTCCCGCACTACTAGCGGGAGAGTTCCCCGGGGAGCTGTTTTTT,TRBJ2-2,NA,TRBV28,TRBD2
CASGWSTTDTQYF,TGTGCTAGTGGTTGGTCTACCACAGATACGCAGTATTTT,TRBJ2-3,NA,TRBV12-5,NA
CASSSRGRRYSGANVLTF,TGTGCCAGCAGTTCCCGGGGGAGGCGTTACTCTGGGGCCAACGTCCTGACTTTC,TRBJ2-6,few,TRBV27,NA
CASSQARTGFTGELFF,TGTGCCAGCAGCCAAGCCCGGACAGGCTTCACCGGGGAGCTGTTTTTT,TRBJ2-2,NA,TRBV14,TRBD1
CASSLGLGTGSYEQYF,TGTGCCAGCAGCTTAGGGTTGGGGACAGGCTCCTACGAGCAGTACTTC,TRBJ2-7,NA,TRBV7-2,TRBD1
CASSLVGQGGAYEQYF,TGTGCCAGCAGTTTAGTAGGACAGGGTGGGGCCTACGAGCAGTACTTC,TRBJ2-7,NA,TRBV27,TRBD1
CASSYQGEAFF,TGTGCCAGCAGTTACCAGGGTGAAGCTTTCTTT,TRBJ1-1,NA,TRBV28,NA
CASSQGSSTEAFF,TGCGCCAGCAGCCAGGGTAGCAGCACTGAAGCTTTCTTT,TRBJ1-1,NA,TRBV4-3,NA
CASSQHTGEVQPQHF,TGTGCCAGCAGTCAACATACAGGGGAGGTTCAGCCCCAGCATTTT,TRBJ1-5,once,TRBV28,TRBD1
CATSRGPAGGPSEETQYF,TGTGCCACCAGCAGAGGCCCAGCGGGAGGGCCCTCGGAGGAGACCCAGTACTTC,TRBJ2-5,NA,TRBV15,TRBD2
CASSFSGYTF,TGTGCCAGCAGCTTTAGTGGCTACACCTTC,TRBJ1-2,medium-sized,TRBV5-8,NA
CASREGRGAGYGYTF,TGTGCCAGCAGGGAGGGGAGGGGGGCAGGCTATGGCTACACCTTC,TRBJ1-2,few,TRBV11-2,NA
CASSLEGIAGSYEQYF,TGCGCCAGCAGCTTGGAGGGGATAGCGGGCTCCTACGAGCAGTACTTC,TRBJ2-7,NA,TRBV5-1,TRBD2
CASSLTGTNYGYTF,TGCGCCAGCAGCTTAACAGGGACGAACTATGGCTACACCTTC,TRBJ1-2,few,TRBV5-1,NA
CASSPQAAATNEKLFF,TGTGCCAGCTCACCTCAGGCTGCTGCAACTAATGAAAAACTGTTTTTT,TRBJ1-4,NA,TRBV18,NA
CASSYLGSEITEAFF,TGCGCCAGCAGTTACTTGGGGAGTGAAATCACTGAAGCTTTCTTT,TRBJ1-1,NA,TRBV6-5,NA
CASSPGPQAHEQFF,TGTGCCAGCAGCCCCGGCCCGCAGGCCCATGAGCAGTTCTTC,TRBJ2-1,NA,TRBV9,NA
CASSLVSSGNTEAFF,TGTGCCAGCAGCCTTGTCTCCTCCGGGAACACTGAAGCTTTCTTT,TRBJ1-1,few,TRBV7-8,NA
CASSRIILLSADTDTQYF,TGTGCCAGCAGCCGTATTATTCTACTTAGCGCTGACACAGATACGCAGTATTTT,TRBJ2-3,NA,TRBV7-2,NA
CASSPYQGTNQPQHF,TGCGCCAGCAGCCCTTACCAGGGGACCAATCAGCCCCAGCATTTT,TRBJ1-5,NA,TRBV4-3,NA
CASSVGTAYNEQFF,TGTGCCAGCAGCGTAGGGACAGCTTACAATGAGCAGTTCTTC,TRBJ2-1,few,TRBV9,NA
CASSQSRGWNEQYF,TGCGCCAGCAGCCAGTCCAGGGGCTGGAACGAGCAGTACTTC,TRBJ2-7,NA,TRBV4-1,NA
CASSLEGWYAGELFF,TGTGCCAGCAGCTTAGAGGGGTGGTATGCCGGGGAGCTGTTTTTT,TRBJ2-2,NA,TRBV7-8,NA
CASSSDLGDEQYF,TGTGCCAGCAGCTCGGACCTGGGAGACGAGCAGTACTTC,TRBJ2-7,NA,TRBV5-5,NA
CASSSWTGKTKNSGANVLTF,TGCGCCAGCAGCTCTTGGACGGGGAAAACTAAAAACTCTGGGGCCAACGTCCTGACTTTC,TRBJ2-6,NA,TRBV5-1,NA
CASVGSMNTEAFF,TGTGCCAGCGTCGGGTCGATGAACACTGAAGCTTTCTTT,TRBJ1-1,NA,TRBV6-5,NA
CASSQDAARGGSYNEQFF,TGTGCCAGCAGCCAAGATGCTGCGAGGGGGGGGTCCTACAATGAGCAGTTCTTC,TRBJ2-1,NA,TRBV4-2,NA
CASSPGLSDNEQFF,TGTGCCAGCAGCCCAGGACTATCTGACAATGAGCAGTTCTTC,TRBJ2-1,once,TRBV9,NA
CASSYSGTSGRGQFF,TGTGCCAGCAGTTACTCCGGGACTAGCGGGAGGGGACAGTTCTTC,TRBJ2-1,NA,TRBV6-5,TRBD2
CASSFEGEAFF,TGTGCCAGCAGCTTTGAGGGTGAAGCTTTCTTT,TRBJ1-1,few,TRBV5-4,NA
CASTHRGLHEQYF,TGTGCCAGCACCCACAGGGGTTTACACGAGCAGTACTTC,TRBJ2-7,NA,TRBV25-1,TRBD1
CASSPLFNNEQFF,TGTGCCAGCAGTCCCTTGTTTAACAATGAGCAGTTCTTC,TRBJ2-1,few,TRBV28,NA
CASSLGLAGVYEQYF,TGTGCCAGCAGCTTAGGGCTAGCGGGAGTCTACGAGCAGTACTTC,TRBJ2-7,NA,TRBV7-6,TRBD2
CASSSNYNEQFF,TGTGCCAGCAGTTCTAACTACAATGAGCAGTTCTTC,TRBJ2-1,once,TRBV7-2,NA
CASRGQHTGGRDIQYF,TGTGCCAGCAGGGGACAACATACAGGGGGCCGAGACATTCAGTACTTC,TRBJ2-4,NA,TRBV28,TRBD1
CASRKTGGIETQYF,TGTGCCAGCAGGAAGACAGGGGGCATAGAGACCCAGTACTTC,TRBJ2-5,few,TRBV2,TRBD1
CSVEEGTGRDYGYTF,TGCAGCGTTGAAGAGGGGACAGGCCGGGACTATGGCTACACCTTC,TRBJ1-2,few,TRBV29-1,TRBD1
CASSVGTGGDYGYTF,TGTGCTAGCAGCGTGGGGACAGGGGGAGACTATGGCTACACCTTC,TRBJ1-2,NA,TRBV9,TRBD1
CASSPQGWTEAFF,TGTGCCAGCAGTCCACAGGGTTGGACTGAAGCTTTCTTT,TRBJ1-1,NA,TRBV6-5,NA
CASKTVTNEKLFF,TGCGCCAGCAAAACAGTTACTAATGAAAAACTGTTTTTT,TRBJ1-4,NA,TRBV23-1,NA
CASSLDLAGAGYEQYF,TGTGCCAGCAGCTTGGATCTAGCGGGAGCGGGTTACGAGCAGTACTTC,TRBJ2-7,NA,TRBV5-4,TRBD2
CASFTGEPSEGYTF,TGTGCCAGTTTTACGGGGGAGCCCTCTGAAGGCTACACCTTC,TRBJ1-2,NA,TRBV19,NA
CASSRTVEAFF,TGTGCCAGCAGTAGAACTGTTGAAGCTTTCTTT,TRBJ1-1,NA,TRBV27,NA
CASSEQAREKLFF,TGTGCCAGCAGTGAACAGGCTCGGGAAAAACTGTTTTTT,TRBJ1-4,NA,TRBV6-1,NA
CASSFTGLIYNEQFF,TGTGCCAGCAGCTTCACGGGTCTTATCTACAATGAGCAGTTCTTC,TRBJ2-1,NA,TRBV5-4,NA
CASSFRPKTGGTEAFF,TGTGCCAGCAGTTTCCGCCCCAAGACAGGGGGCACTGAAGCTTTCTTT,TRBJ1-1,NA,TRBV28,TRBD1
CSATLSGGSYEQYF,TGCAGCGCTACTCTCTCAGGGGGCTCCTACGAGCAGTACTTC,TRBJ2-7,NA,TRBV29-1,TRBD1
CASSFRSGRTDTQYF,TGTGCCAGCAGTTTTCGCAGCGGGAGAACAGATACGCAGTATTTT,TRBJ2-3,NA,TRBV28,TRBD2
CASSTGRLVDEAFF,TGTGCCAGCTCCACAGGACGGCTCGTTGATGAAGCTTTCTTT,TRBJ1-1,medium-sized,TRBV9,NA
CASSRGLAAYTGELFF,TGTGCCAGCAGCCGTGGACTAGCGGCCTACACCGGGGAGCTGTTTTTT,TRBJ2-2,NA,TRBV11-3,TRBD2
CASSVLQTDPYNQPQHF,TGTGCCAGTAGTGTCCTCCAGACAGATCCGTACAATCAGCCCCAGCATTTT,TRBJ1-5,NA,TRBV19,NA
CASSEVGGTAYGYTF,TGTGCCAGCAGTGAAGTAGGCGGGACAGCCTATGGCTACACCTTC,TRBJ1-2,NA,TRBV9,TRBD1
CASSLSASGNYEQYF,TGTGCCAGCAGCTTATCAGCTAGCGGCAACTACGAGCAGTACTTC,TRBJ2-7,few,TRBV13,TRBD2